The entry below describes one T cell receptor beta chain. No antigen is known for it. This entry comes from a study of long-term antiretroviral therapy in people with HIV. Researchers report immunoSEQ v3.0 was run at survey level. TCRdb's copy holds only in-frame clones and misses some; the assay was immunoSEQ multiplex PCR. The table includes some 21,000 clones, 60% to 80% detected once. The content of samples before DNA extraction was about 1-11 million cryopreserved PBMC. Study-level points and caveats: Gathering of blood took place between about 2003 and 2018, possibly under older ART regimens. With ART, diversity went up but was still lower than in transplant donor controls.

Specimen: unsorted PBMCs, collected around 1.8 years before starting antiretroviral therapy. The TCR was taken from a woman in her thirties or forties with HIV.

The CDR3 DNA reads as TGTGCCACCAGCAGAGATTTGGGGGAGTGGTACGAGCAGTACTTC. Translation: CATSRDLGEWYEQYF. The chain carries TRBV15 and TRBJ2-7, with D tentatively TRBD1 or TRBD2 (5 bases each). Germline lookup yields CDR1 LNHNV and CDR2 YYDKDF (reference sequence). Trimming took off 0 bases at V and 4 bases at J, with 13 bases between the two ends. The CDR3 covers 15 residues.